This T cell receptor beta chain came from a study of vaccination and CD4 T cells after COVID-19. On the study more broadly: Collection of post-vaccine samples followed dose two by a median approximately 76 days, spanning a range of 14 to 241.

At the Johns Hopkins FTIC core, DNA taken from cultured CD4+ T cells was sequenced by way of the Oncomine TCR Beta short-read assay. MiXCR, run by TCRdb on the PCR reads, gives a single entry per CDR3 protein. Among around 17,000 distinct CDR3 sequences listed, approximately 54% were seen once. The CDR3 extends over 14 amino acids. Germline V gene lookup returns CDR1 MNHEY and CDR2 SVGEGT. With 6 bases clipped from V and 3 bases from J, the junction kept 6 bases outside the gene matches. Treatment described: approximately 11-day PBMC culture with coronavirus spike peptide pools or control peptides (ViraFEST assay). A remark on this clonotype: Its antigen is not identified.

The source is a human donor who had recovered from COVID-19. The chain links TRBV6-2 or TRBV6-3 to TRBJ2-7; 9 nucleotides agree with TRBD2. Sequencing input: CD4+ T cells from blood, cultured in vitro. The CDR3 nucleotides read TGTGCCAGCAGGGACGGGACTAGCAACTACGAGCAGTACTTC. Translated: CASRDGTSNYEQYF.